Sequencing of this TCR beta chain was carried out in a study of blood T cell repertoires in COVID-19. Study-level background: There were acute and convalescent COVID-19 samples, and they came from the United States, Italy and Spain.

Some clones are missing from TCRdb's copy, which holds only in-frame ones; the method was immunoSEQ multiplex PCR. This sample has some 160,000 clones, with roughly 90% found just once. In assigning cohorts, the study relied on participant-reported clinical history. The sequenced sample was PBMCs or T cells enriched from blood (not recorded which). This clonotype was sampled from a woman aged 45-59 years who had recovered from COVID-19.

This chain's CDR3 is CASSFQRNEQFF. In DNA, the CDR3 is TGTGCCAGCAGCTTTCAGCGCAATGAGCAGTTCTTC. The V gene is TRBV11-3, the J gene TRBJ2-1; D unresolved. Per germline, CDR1 SGHNT and CDR2 YENEEA. Trimming took 3 bases from V and 6 from J, leaving 6 bases between them. The CDR3 extends over 12 amino acids.